This TCR beta chain was documented in a study of cytomegalovirus exposure and HLA in healthy donors. CDR1 is MDHEN and CDR2 is SYDVKM in the germline V gene. Deletions cut 5 bases from V and 7 bases from J, with 27 bases between. The CDR3 runs 17 residues. Amplification used 60 Vbeta primers and 13 Jbeta primers. Using immunoSEQ multiplex PCR, the repertoire was profiled, and TCRdb retains in-frame clones only, with some absent. The table shows some 200,000 clones, with around 70% occurring only once. This clone has only a few counts. The chain couples TRBV28 to TRBJ2-7, with no clear D. The clonotype comes from a man in his forties in good health and CMV-seropositive. The specimen sequenced was PBMCs. For the CDR3, the DNA is TGTGCCAGCAGTCCCGCGCAGGCAGAACCCTCTTTGTGGGAGCAGTACTTC. Its translation: CASSPAQAEPSLWEQYF.